Listed below are T cell receptor beta chains from one sample, sequenced in a study of CD8 T cells in ankylosing spondylitis. Each CDR3 protein is one row after TCRdb ran MiXCR on the 5' RACE reads. The sample lists a few hundred thousand distinct CDR3 sequences; about 18% were seen once. Material for sequencing was blood, either unsorted or a sorted T cell fraction (not recorded which). Every receptor here comes from a male donor with ankylosing spondylitis or in good health (not recorded which). Each CDR3 is given without its conserved first and last residue.

v_gene | CDR3aa
TRBV2 | ATTYGGSGNTIY
TRBV28 | ASSPHRVSNQPQH
TRBV7-9 | ASSLEWGSYGYT
TRBV4-1 | ASSQTTGALYNEQF
TRBV4-1 | ATLNTNYGYT
TRBV29-1 | SVEDRQGANTGELF
TRBV27 | ASSLSGIDETQY
TRBV20-1 | SARATSGRGGNEQY
TRBV29-1 | SVAGTGLEETQY
TRBV4-1 | ASSQDPGSGSEQF
TRBV7-9 | ASSLAIGNLGETQY
TRBV10-3 | AISPGQGISTEAF
TRBV7-9 | ASSSGPIEQY
TRBV4-1 | ASSQAPGTQETQY
TRBV27 | ASSLGAAYEQY
TRBV7-9 | ASSLVSGRNTEAF
TRBV12-3/TRBV12-4 | ASSPTILNGYT
TRBV28 | ASSPQGLETQY
TRBV12-3/TRBV12-4 | ASSLTSPLGPYNEQF
TRBV20-1 | SAPFTSGVWETQY
TRBV4-3 | ASSQDLVAAYNEQF
TRBV18 | ASSERTSGRVEQY
TRBV7-9 | ASSSVNTEAF
TRBV27 | ASSPRGTSGTGYEQY
TRBV20-1 | SARALGWGNNEQF
TRBV28 | ASSFPPEQY
TRBV4-3 | ASSPRALAKNIQY
TRBV4-2 | ASSQAGTPNTGELF
TRBV5-5 | ASSLRAGPTNEQF
TRBV4-1 | ASSQSEGDEQY
TRBV29-1 | SVIGDGGQSYEQY